This T cell receptor beta chain was identified during a study of control samples from healthy donors and cancer patients. The CDR3 consists of 15 residues. V was cut by 4 bases and J by 9 bases, with 20 bases left in between. Germline CDR1 and CDR2: SGHNT and YYREEE (reference sequence). Clones were read by immunoSEQ multiplex PCR, and TCRdb kept only the in-frame ones, dropping some. The repertoire includes hundreds of thousands of clones, approximately 92% of them detected once, and just under 6.5% sits in the top ten. This clone was seen once. Sequencing was carried out using PBMCs. The chain couples TRBV5-4 to TRBJ2-1, with a tentative D call TRBD2 (5 bases). This clonotype was sampled from a man aged 40-50 years with head and neck cancer. CDR3 sequence reads: CASSPKSGAVGEQFF. The CDR3 DNA reads TGTGCCAGCAGCCCCAAAAGCGGAGCTGTGGGTGAGCAGTTCTTC.